This T cell receptor beta chain originates from a study of blood T cells in healthy people across ages. Whole-study context: Template switching retrieved approximately one barcoded beta molecule for each two T cells. The study's findings and limits: Diversity of TCR beta per million T cells declined in a roughly linear way with age.

Every participating donor contributed approximately 10 milliliters of peripheral blood through a draw. The study isolated at least 6.5 million PBMCs from each sample. Primers used in a second PCR of about 7 to 12 cycles were a sample-barcoded 5' primer and a J-beta primer mix. TCRdb analysed the 5' RACE reads with MiXCR anew, one entry per CDR3 protein. This sample carries about a million distinct CDR3 sequences, 51% of them seen once, and the ten largest clones take about 20%. About this clonotype: Its antigen is currently unknown.

This CDR3 region has 15 residues. Trimming took off 1 base at V and 1 base at J, with 10 bases between the two ends. Germline V gene sequence: CDR1 SGHVS, CDR2 FNYEAQ. The clonotype comes from a woman in her sixties or seventies in good health. The chain links TRBV7-6 to TRBJ2-5, with D unclear. The sample comprised blood. The CDR3 bases are TGTGCCAGCAGCTTAGATCCGTTGACCCAAGAGACCCAGTACTTC. Residues: CASSLDPLTQETQYF.